Below are 11 T cell receptor beta chains sequenced from a single sample in a study of CXCR3-negative and CXCR3-positive naive CD8 T cells. Study observations and caveats: Naive CXCR3-positive cells had TRB CDR3s more hydrophobic than those of CXCR3-negative naive cells.

These receptors have no identified antigens. 5' RACE that incorporated UMI labels was used to prepare the TRB cDNA libraries. TCRdb re-analyzed the 5' RACE reads; it lists each CDR3 protein once, without DNA. Its table records some 140,000 distinct CDR3 sequences. The sequencing input was naive CXCR3+ CD8+ T cells from blood. Subset defined: CD45RO-CCR7+CD27+CD95- naive CD8+ T cells expressing CXCR3 (TNR3+). These receptors were obtained from a human donor in good health. Some clones in this sample may be carry-over from other donors' samples.

The chain is built from TRBV19 and TRBJ1-1; TCRdb's assignment of TRBD1 cannot be checked, as there is no DNA. CDR3 length: 13 residues. From germline, CDR1 is LNHDA and CDR2 SQIVND (reference sequence). The CDR3 reads CASLPGPNTEAFF.

This chain uses TRBV4-2 with TRBJ2-1; the D gene TCRdb calls, TRBD2, cannot be checked with no DNA. CDR1 LGHNA and CDR2 YNFKEQ come from the germline V gene. The CDR3 is 15 amino acids. The CDR3: CASSQETIPYNEQFF.

This sequence joins TRBV29-1 and TRBJ2-5; the TCRdb call, TRBD1, lacks DNA for checking. The CDR3 contains 12 residues. The germline V gene encodes CDR1 SQVTM and CDR2 ANQGSEA. CDR3 in amino acids: CSVRGQRETQYF. The entire variable domain, with the rest obtained from reference TRBV29-1 and TRBJ2-5, is as follows: SAVISQKPSRDICQRGTSLTIQCQVDSQVTMMFWYRQQPGQSLTLIATANQGSEATYESGFVIDKFPISRPNLTFSTLTVSNMSPEDSSIYLCSVRGQRETQYFGPGTRLLVL.

The J gene is TRBJ1-1, the V gene TRBV28; the TCRdb call, TRBD1, lacks DNA for checking. Germline values: CDR1 MDHEN, CDR2 SYDVKM. The CDR3 has 14 residues. CDR3 protein: CASSLPGFGTEAFF. Drawing the rest from reference TRBV28 and TRBJ1-1, the complete variable domain is DVKVTQSSRYLVKRTGEKVFLECVQDMDHENMFWYRQDPGLGLRLIYFSYDVKMKEKGDIPEGYSVSREKKERFSLILESASTNQTSMYLCASSLPGFGTEAFFGQGTRLTVV.

V gene TRBV2 combines with J gene TRBJ2-5; TCRdb returns TRBD1, unconfirmable since there is no DNA. Germline CDR1 and CDR2: SNHLY and FYNNEI. This CDR3 has 16 amino acids. The CDR3 spells CASSEPRGTYQETQYF.

The genes are TRBV15 and TRBJ2-5; TCRdb picks TRBD1, but there is no DNA to check that call. The length of the CDR3 is 15 residues. Per germline, CDR1 LNHNV and CDR2 YYDKDF (reference sequence). CDR3 region: CATSPWDREGETQYF.

The rearrangement links TRBV5-6 to TRBJ2-1. The CDR3 has 14 residues. In germline, CDR1 is SGHDT, CDR2 YYEEEE. CDR3 in amino acids: CASSYTTAGYEQFF.

This chain links TRBV5-1 with TRBJ1-2; the TCRdb D gene call, TRBD1, has no DNA to confirm it. This CDR3 region has 15 residues. Germline V gives CDR1 SGHRS, CDR2 YFSETQ. The CDR3 sequence is CASSGWADSFDGYTF.

This chain joins TRBV7-9 and TRBJ1-2. CDR3 length: 14 amino acids. Per germline, CDR1 SEHNR and CDR2 FQNEAQ (reference sequence). This CDR3 reads CASSLPQQAYGYTF.

The rearrangement joins TRBV28 to TRBJ2-2; the D call of TRBD1 rests on TCRdb alone, since no DNA is present to check it. CDR1 and CDR2 from the germline V gene are MDHEN and SYDVKM. CDR3 length: 16 amino acids. The CDR3 sequence is CASRLPRTGGTGELFF.

The chain joins TRBV28 to TRBJ2-1; TCRdb selects TRBD1, and the lack of DNA leaves this call unchecked. The CDR3 is 15 residues long. In germline, CDR1 is MDHEN, CDR2 SYDVKM. The CDR3 loop reads CASSLRLGAYNEQFF.